At least ten counts were recorded for the clone carrying this TCR beta chain. Its antigen is unidentified. TCRdb re-called the 5' RACE reads with MiXCR, one entry per CDR3 protein. The table lists 450,000 to 550,000 distinct CDR3 sequences, about 5.2% of them singletons. The data derive from a study of CD8 T cells in ankylosing spondylitis. Notes on the study in general: Ankylosing spondylitis blood appeared to carry a characteristic TCR beta motif of several highly homologous variants. The study looked at matched synovial fluid samples from ankylosing spondylitis patients. Disease-linked clones were reported to be significantly enriched there.

The CDR3 totals 12 residues. Trimming removed 4 bases at V and 6 bases at J, with 6 bases between. The sequence came from a male donor with ankylosing spondylitis. This chain connects TRBV12-3 or TRBV12-4 to TRBJ2-2; D gene unclear. Specimen: blood, either unsorted or a sorted T cell fraction (not recorded which). CDR3 sequence: CASSYGSGELFF. The CDR3 bases are TGTGCCAGCAGTTACGGGTCCGGGGAGCTGTTTTTT.